The clone carrying this TCR beta chain was found a few times. TCRdb fed the 5' RACE reads into MiXCR, producing one record per CDR3 protein. This sample has 85,000 to 130,000 distinct CDR3 sequences, with approximately 17% found just once. The data belong to a study of T-cell memory formation after mild COVID-19. This CDR3 comprises 15 residues. J was trimmed by 5 bases and V by 1 base; bases with no gene match: 8. CDR1 and CDR2 from the germline V gene are SGHRS and YFSETQ. The receptor was isolated from an adult woman who had mild COVID-19 (a few samples of this study predate the infection). Cell type and time point are not known. Sequencing was carried out using PBMCs or a T cell subset sorted from them (not recorded which). The chain employs TRBV5-1 and TRBJ2-5; 7 bases are shared with TRBD2. The CDR3 nucleotides read TGCGCCAGCAGCTTGAGGCCCGGGGAGGGGGAGACCCAGTACTTC. This translates into CASSLRPGEGETQYF.